The next 2 T cell receptor beta chains were all read from a single sample in a study of T cell responses to AZD1222 COVID-19 vaccine. Data came from immunoSEQ multiplex PCR; TCRdb stores just in-frame clones and leaves some out. The sample has roughly 100,000 clones, about 95% seen once. Sequences were derived from peripheral blood, sampled on day 0 of AZD1222 vaccination. These receptors originate from an adult in good health.

The chain carries TRBV21-1 and TRBJ2-2. TRBV21-1 is a recognized pseudogene. This CDR3 comprises 15 residues. DNA for the CDR3: TGTGCCAGCAGCGCCCGCGATGGGGTTACCGGGGAGCTGTTTTTT. Amino acids: CASSARDGVTGELFF.

The chain links TRBV11-1 to TRBJ1-1, with D maybe TRBD1 (5 bases). The CDR3 runs to 14 residues. Germline CDR1 is SGHAT and CDR2 is FQDESV (reference sequence). Deletions cut 5 bases from V and 4 bases from J, with 14 bases between. The CDR3: CASSTGTVSTEAFF. CDR3 in DNA: TGTGCCAGCAGCACCGGGACGGTCAGCACTGAAGCTTTCTTT.